This T cell receptor beta chain was retrieved from a study of cytomegalovirus exposure and HLA in healthy donors. Study-level information: Caucasian-associated ancestry cluster membership applied to under 85% of under 450 genotyped donors. Study-wide points: In vitro data verified a few CMV-associated chains as specific for CMV antigens. Likely technical artifact: a cluster of highly shared sequence variants. Data from an earlier analysis indicated that most TCR beta V segments were productive either about 87% or about 30% of the time.

Germline lookup yields CDR1 SGHTA and CDR2 FQGNSA. This CDR3 contains 15 residues. V shed 5 bases and J shed 7 bases, with 17 bases lying between them. Concerning this clone itself: The antigen remains unidentified.

It was with 60 Vbeta and 13 Jbeta primers that the PCR ran. The table came from immunoSEQ multiplex PCR; TCRdb's copy has only in-frame clones and leaves some out. The sample holds 170,000 or so clones, 77% seen once. The clonotype was recovered from a woman aged 30 to 39 in good health and CMV-seropositive. The sample comprised PBMCs. The chain links TRBV7-2 to TRBJ2-2, with a tentative D call TRBD2 (6 bases). The CDR3 here is CASSPIAAGGGELFF. CDR3 coding DNA: TGTGCCAGCAGCCCGATAGCGGCCGGGGGCGGGGAGCTGTTTTTT.